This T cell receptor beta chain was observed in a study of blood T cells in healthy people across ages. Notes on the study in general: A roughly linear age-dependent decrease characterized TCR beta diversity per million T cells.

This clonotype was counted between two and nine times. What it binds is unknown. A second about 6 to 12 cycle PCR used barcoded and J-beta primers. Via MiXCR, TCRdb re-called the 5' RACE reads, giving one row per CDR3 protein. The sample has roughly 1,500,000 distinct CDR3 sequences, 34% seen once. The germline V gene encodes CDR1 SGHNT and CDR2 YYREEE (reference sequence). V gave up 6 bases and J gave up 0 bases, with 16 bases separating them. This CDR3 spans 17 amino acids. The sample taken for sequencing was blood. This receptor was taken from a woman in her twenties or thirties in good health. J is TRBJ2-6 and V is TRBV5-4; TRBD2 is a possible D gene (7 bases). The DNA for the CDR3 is TGTGCCAGCACCCCGAGGGGGGGGATCTCTGGGGCCAACGTCCTGACTTTC. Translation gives CASTPRGGISGANVLTF.